These 3 T cell receptor beta chains share one sample of origin, sequenced in a study of blood T cell repertoires in COVID-19. Measured with immunoSEQ multiplex PCR; TCRdb has only the in-frame clones, and not every one. The table has 200,000 to 300,000 clones, approximately 80% seen once. Sequenced material: peripheral blood. These receptors all stem from a man aged 35 to 55 who had recovered from COVID-19.

The chain is built from TRBV7-2 and TRBJ1-3; TRBD1 matches at 11 bases. CDR3 length: 13 residues. Losses at the gene ends were 1 base for V and 12 bases for J; bases not matched to a gene: 2. The V gene's germline CDR1 is SGHTA and CDR2 FQGNSA. CDR3 DNA: TGTGCCAGCAGCTTAGAAGGGACAGGGGGCATATATTTT. Translated, it gives CASSLEGTGGIYF.

The genes are TRBV6-5 and TRBJ1-2; perhaps TRBD1 as D (6 bases). The CDR3 sequence is 14 residues long. CDR1 is MNHEY, CDR2 SVGAGI, per germline. The germline V and J ends were trimmed by 7 bases and 4 bases, with 16 bases remaining between them. CDR3 bases: TGTGCCAGCAATTCAGTCAGGGGTAGCTATGGCTACACCTTC. This codes for CASNSVRGSYGYTF.

This chain connects TRBV19 to TRBJ1-6; D might be TRBD1 (6 bases). CDR3 length: 17 residues. Germline V gene lookup returns CDR1 LNHDA and CDR2 SQIVND (reference sequence). Trimming shortened V by 3 bases and J by 11 bases, and 23 bases separated the two germline ends. The CDR3 DNA reads TGTGCCAGTAGTATCCCGAGTGGACGGGGGGCGCAACCACCCCTCCACTTT. Translating it yields CASSIPSGRGAQPPLHF.